These 13 T cell receptor beta chains were sequenced from one sample in a study of CD8+ T cells in alopecia areata. Investigators isolated RNA and reverse transcribed it into cDNA to act as the sequencing template. Libraries were prepared by immunoSEQ multiplex PCR; TCRdb keeps only in-frame clonotypes and omits some of them. The repertoire holds over 150,000 clones, with 63% as singletons. Here the sequenced sample was CD4+ T cells sorted from blood, taken at week 0. The receptors were gathered from a human donor with alopecia areata.

The rearrangement joins TRBV15 to TRBJ2-1, with D perhaps given as TRBD1 or TRBD2 (6 bases each). This CDR3 spans 15 amino acids. Trimming left V 6 bases short and J 6 bases short, with 18 bases between. Germline values: CDR1 LNHNV, CDR2 YYDKDF (reference sequence). CDR3 amino acids: CATSPRGGGLNEQFF. The CDR3 DNA reads TGTGCCACCAGTCCCAGGGGTGGGGGGCTCAATGAGCAGTTCTTC.

This clone was picked up many times. The chain uses TRBV15 and TRBJ2-3; no definite D call. The germline V and J ends were trimmed by 1 base and 4 bases, with 9 bases remaining between them. The CDR3 loop spans 14 amino acids. The V gene's germline CDR1 is LNHNV and CDR2 YYDKDF (reference sequence). Written as DNA, the CDR3 is TGTGCCACCAGCAGAGCTTCTAGTGCAGATACGCAGTATTTT. The encoded protein is CATSRASSADTQYF. Drawing the rest from reference TRBV15 and TRBJ2-3, the complete variable domain is DAMVIQNPRYQVTQFGKPVTLSCSQTLNHNVMYWYQQKSSQAPKLLFHYYDKDFNNEADTPDNFQSRRPNTSFCFLDIRSPGLGDTAMYLCATSRASSADTQYFGPGTRLTVL.

The chain combines TRBV9 with TRBJ2-2, with D unresolved. The CDR3 loop spans 15 amino acids. Trimming cost V 3 bases and J 0 bases, with 9 bases left between them. The germline V gene encodes CDR1 SGDLS and CDR2 YYNGEE. This chain's CDR3 is CASSATTTNTGELFF. The CDR3 bases are TGTGCCAGCAGCGCCACTACTACGAACACCGGGGAGCTGTTTTTT.

The V and J genes are TRBV7-9 and TRBJ2-2, with 9 nucleotides matching TRBD1. Germline V gene lookup returns CDR1 SEHNR and CDR2 FQNEAQ (reference sequence). J gave up 3 bases and V 4 bases, and 3 bases lay outside the gene matches. The CDR3 consists of 15 residues. The CDR3 spells CASSYRDRDTGELFF. Written as DNA, the CDR3 is TGTGCCAGCAGCTACCGGGACAGGGACACCGGGGAGCTGTTTTTT. The whole variable domain, remainder taken from reference TRBV7-9 and TRBJ2-2, is DTGVSQNPRHKITKRGQNVTFRCDPISEHNRLYWYRQTLGQGPEFLTYFQNEAQLEKSRLLSDRFSAERPKGSFSTLEIQRTEQGDSAMYLCASSYRDRDTGELFFGEGSRLTVL.

This chain connects TRBV29-1 to TRBJ1-1; D gene uncertain. CDR3 length: 13 amino acids. Germline values: CDR1 SQVTM, CDR2 ANQGSEA. V was shortened by 4 bases and J by 1 base, with 10 bases between the two germline ends. The CDR3 DNA reads as TGCAGCGTTGCGGTAGATTCGAACACTGAAGCTTTCTTT. Its translation: CSVAVDSNTEAFF.

This clone was observed a few times. V is TRBV4-3 and J is TRBJ2-7, with D unresolved. This CDR3 has 13 residues. The germline CDR1 and CDR2 sequences are LGHNA and YSLEER. The V end lost 3 bases, the J end lost 3 bases, and 9 bases lay between the germline ends. The CDR3 sequence: CASSHERNYEQYF. CDR3 coding DNA: TGCGCCAGCAGCCACGAAAGGAACTACGAGCAGTACTTC.

CDR3 residues: CATSRDPGTSGDEQFF. DNA of the CDR3: TGTGCCACCAGCAGAGATCCCGGGACTAGCGGGGATGAGCAGTTCTTC. V and J are TRBV15 and TRBJ2-1, with 13 nucleotides matching TRBD2. Germline V gives CDR1 LNHNV, CDR2 YYDKDF (reference sequence). The CDR3 totals 16 residues. V was clipped by 0 bases and J by 8 bases; unmatched bases: 4. Full variable domain (remainder filled in from reference TRBV15 and TRBJ2-1): DAMVIQNPRYQVTQFGKPVTLSCSQTLNHNVMYWYQQKSSQAPKLLFHYYDKDFNNEADTPDNFQSRRPNTSFCFLDIRSPGLGDTAMYLCATSRDPGTSGDEQFFGPGTRLTVL.

V usage is TRBV5-6 and J usage is TRBJ1-1; 7 nucleotides line up with TRBD1. With 6 bases clipped from V and 5 bases from J, the junction kept 7 bases outside the gene matches. The CDR3 loop spans 13 amino acids. Germline CDR1 is SGHDT and CDR2 is YYEEEE. CDR3 sequence: CASNRQGGTEAFF. The CDR3 bases are TGTGCCAGCAACCGACAGGGTGGGACTGAAGCTTTCTTT.

The chain uses TRBV7-9 and TRBJ1-2; D not resolved. Germline-derived CDR1 and CDR2 are SEHNR and FQNEAQ (reference sequence). Trimming stripped 4 bases from V and 4 bases from J, with 10 bases between. CDR3 length: 13 amino acids. The CDR3 reads CASSSDAGYGYTF. As DNA, the CDR3 is TGTGCCAGCAGCTCGGACGCGGGCTATGGCTACACCTTC. Complete variable domain (other parts from reference TRBV7-9 and TRBJ1-2): DTGVSQNPRHKITKRGQNVTFRCDPISEHNRLYWYRQTLGQGPEFLTYFQNEAQLEKSRLLSDRFSAERPKGSFSTLEIQRTEQGDSAMYLCASSSDAGYGYTFGSGTRLTVV.

This chain links TRBV2 with TRBJ1-5; D is undetermined. The germline V gene encodes CDR1 SNHLY and CDR2 FYNNEI. V was cut by 2 bases and J by 2 bases, with 7 bases left in between. CDR3 length: 14 amino acids. CDR3 protein: CASSEFGGNQPQHF. The CDR3 nucleotides read TGTGCCAGCAGTGAATTCGGGGGCAATCAGCCCCAGCATTTT.

This clone was counted a few times. The chain is built from TRBV30 and TRBJ2-2, with a weak D call TRBD1 (6 bases). Germline CDR1 and CDR2: GTSNPN and SVGIG (reference sequence). The V and J ends lost 5 bases and 4 bases respectively, with 11 bases between them. This CDR3 is 13 amino acids long. The CDR3 spells CAWRTEFTGELFF. DNA of the CDR3: TGTGCCTGGCGGACAGAGTTCACCGGGGAGCTGTTTTTT.

The table lists this clone with a few counts. The chain carries TRBV5-6 and TRBJ2-7; D remains unclear. CDR1 is SGHDT and CDR2 is YYEEEE in the germline V gene. The CDR3 sequence is 12 residues long. V shed 5 bases and J shed 7 bases, with 13 bases lying between them. The CDR3 DNA reads as TGTGCCAGCAGTAAATTAAGAGAGGAGCAGTACTTC. Its protein product is CASSKLREEQYF.

V usage is TRBV7-2 and J usage is TRBJ1-2; no firm D call. CDR1 is SGHTA, CDR2 FQGNSA, per germline. The CDR3 is made up of 13 amino acids. Trimming shortened V by 4 bases and J by 13 bases, and 19 bases separated the two germline ends. For the CDR3, the DNA is TGTGCCAGCAGCTCCGGTTTAGGAAGGGTTATCACCTTC. It codes for CASSSGLGRVITF.